The T cell receptor beta chain described here comes from a study of OX40 agonist ivuxolimab in advanced cancers. Study background: At about 82% male, the cohort had a mean age of around 56 years, ranging from about 23 to 80. Findings and limits, study-wide: Relative to CD4+, CD8+ T cells held more expanded clones on average.

Enrollment shut out patients with autoimmune disease history or systemic immunosuppression. Concerning this clone itself: Its cognate antigen is unknown.

The germline V gene has CDR1 SGHNT and CDR2 YYREEE (reference sequence). V was shortened by 9 bases and J by 3 bases, with 15 bases between the two germline ends. The CDR3 totals 13 residues. Repertoires were generated with immunoSEQ multiplex PCR, while TCRdb's copy carries only in-frame clones and drops some. Altogether approximately 58,000 clones are present, 91% being singletons, with the ten largest covering roughly 0.45%. The clonotype comes from an adult with an advanced solid tumor such as melanoma, head and neck, liver or kidney cancer. This chain uses TRBV5-4 with TRBJ1-2; no clear D. The sample here was CD4+ or CD8+ T cells sorted from blood, taken in a trial of the OX40 agonist ivuxolimab. The CDR3 nucleotides read TGTGCCACTCGGTTGGGTGCTTACTATGGCTACACCTTC. This encodes CATRLGAYYGYTF. Based on the CDR3 plus reference TRBV5-4 and TRBJ1-2, the full variable domain is ETGVTQSPTHLIKTRGQQVTLRCSSQSGHNTVSWYQQALGQGPQFIFQYYREEENGRGNFPPRFSGLQFPNYSSELNVNALELDDSALYLCATRLGAYYGYTFGSGTRLTVV.